These T cell receptor beta chains were read from a single sample in a study of cytomegalovirus exposure and HLA in healthy donors. The repertoire was sequenced with immunoSEQ multiplex PCR; TCRdb's copy has only in-frame clones and lacks some. The sample table sets out about 130,000 clones. Sequenced material: PBMCs. These receptors were collected from a man aged 25-45 years in good health and CMV-seronegative. CDR3s include the opening cysteine and the closing phenylalanine or tryptophan. Each record gives: J gene, D gene, V gene, CDR3 DNA, CDR3 protein. A D gene is named only where the DNA matches it firmly.

TRBJ2-7	.	TRBV6-6	TGTGCCAGCAGTGGGAGGGGGCGGGAGGCGGTGAGTGAGCAGTACTTC	CASSGRGREAVSEQYF
TRBJ1-1	.	TRBV6-6	TGTGCCAGCAGTTACTCGAGTTTGCGGGAAGCTTTCTTT	CASSYSSLREAFF
TRBJ1-5	.	TRBV6-1	TGTGCCAGTCGACAGAGCAATCAGCCCCAGCATTTT	CASRQSNQPQHF
TRBJ2-7	TRBD2	TRBV13	TGTGCCAGCAGCATAACAGAAGGACTAGCGGGAGGATACGAGCAGTACTTC	CASSITEGLAGGYEQYF
TRBJ1-5	TRBD1	TRBV18	TGTGCCAGCTCACCGGGACAGGGGGGCAATCAGCCCCAGCATTTT	CASSPGQGGNQPQHF
TRBJ1-2	.	TRBV4-1	TGCGCCAGCAGCCAAGATGAACGGAACTATGGCTACACCTTC	CASSQDERNYGYTF
TRBJ2-7	.	TRBV6-1	TGTGCCAGCAGTGAAGGGCGCAGGTACGAGCAGTACTTC	CASSEGRRYEQYF
TRBJ2-7	.	TRBV7-9	TGTGCCAGCAGCTTATCGGGGGTCTCCTACGAGCAGTACTTC	CASSLSGVSYEQYF
TRBJ2-5	.	TRBV4-2	TGTGCCAGCAGCCAAGCTCGGGACACCCTCCAAGAGACCCAGTACTTC	CASSQARDTLQETQYF
TRBJ2-6	.	TRBV6-1	TGTGCCAGCAGTGAAGGGGCTACTGGGGCCAACGTCCTGACTTTC	CASSEGATGANVLTF
TRBJ1-1	.	TRBV28	TGTGCCAGCACCAGGGTGAACACTGAAGCTTTCTTT	CASTRVNTEAFF
TRBJ2-6	TRBD1	TRBV10-3	TGTGCCATAGCAGGACAGGTCGCTGGGGCCAACGTCCTGACTTTC	CAIAGQVAGANVLTF
TRBJ2-1	TRBD2	TRBV30	TGTGCCTGGAGTCCCGGGACTAGCGGGAGCTATGAGCAGTTCTTC	CAWSPGTSGSYEQFF
TRBJ1-2	TRBD1	TRBV5-1	TGCGCCAGCAGCTTGAGGGGACAGGATGGCTACACCTTC	CASSLRGQDGYTF
TRBJ2-1	TRBD2	TRBV6-1	TGTGCCAGCAGCGGGAGCGGGAGCTCCTACAATGAGCAGTTCTTC	CASSGSGSSYNEQFF
TRBJ2-7	TRBD1	TRBV6-1	TGTGCCAGCAGTGATACAGGGGGACCCTACGAGCAGTACTTC	CASSDTGGPYEQYF
TRBJ2-7	.	TRBV30	TGTGCCTGGAGTCGTCTGCTAAGCTCCTACGAGCAGTACTTC	CAWSRLLSSYEQYF
TRBJ1-6	.	TRBV6-6	TGTGCCAGCACTGGGGCCAGAGATTCACCCCTCCACTTT	CASTGARDSPLHF
TRBJ1-2	TRBD1	TRBV4-3	TGCGCCAGCAGCCAAGCCTACTCCCCTGCGGGACAGTCTAACTATGGCTACACCTTC	CASSQAYSPAGQSNYGYTF
TRBJ2-7	.	TRBV4-1	TGCGCCAGCAGCCAAGGGGACACCCCCTACGAGCAGTACTTC	CASSQGDTPYEQYF
TRBJ2-7	.	TRBV5-1	TGCGCCAGCAGAGATTCCGCTGGCTTCTACGAGCAGTACTTC	CASRDSAGFYEQYF
TRBJ2-2	.	TRBV5-1	TGCGCCAGCAGCCCCGACTCCGGGGAGCTGTTTTTT	CASSPDSGELFF
TRBJ1-1	.	TRBV28	TGTGCCAGCAGTTTTGTGGCAGGGAACACTGAAGCTTTCTTT	CASSFVAGNTEAFF
TRBJ2-3	TRBD2	TRBV7-2	TGTGCCAGCAGCCCGTCGCTAGCGGGAGGTAGGGATACGCAGTATTTT	CASSPSLAGGRDTQYF
TRBJ1-2	TRBD1	TRBV7-2	TGTGCCAGCAGCCTCGACAGGGGGCCTTATGGCTACACCTTC	CASSLDRGPYGYTF
TRBJ2-3	TRBD2	TRBV30	TGTGCCTGGAGTGTAGGGGTCCTAGCGGGAGTTGGAGATACGCAGTATTTT	CAWSVGVLAGVGDTQYF
TRBJ1-3	.	TRBV10-3	TGTGCCATCAGTGACCCCGCCCAGGGGTCTGGAAACACCATATATTTT	CAISDPAQGSGNTIYF
TRBJ2-3	TRBD2	TRBV28	TGTGCCAGCACAAATAGCGGGGCGGGGGATACGCAGTATTTT	CASTNSGAGDTQYF
TRBJ1-2	TRBD1	TRBV6-1	TGTGCCAGCAGTGAAGTCAGGACAGGGGATGGCTACACCTTC	CASSEVRTGDGYTF
TRBJ2-7	.	TRBV5-6	TGTGCCAGCAGCTTGGGACAGACTTTCTACGAGCAGTACTTC	CASSLGQTFYEQYF
TRBJ2-5	.	TRBV10-3	TGTGCCATCAGTACCGTCAGGGTGGAGACCCAGTACTTC	CAISTVRVETQYF
TRBJ2-7	.	TRBV5-4	TGTGCCAGCAGCTTGGGTCAGGCCCGTTCCGAGCAGTACTTC	CASSLGQARSEQYF
TRBJ2-5	TRBD2	TRBV2	TGTGCCAGCAGTGGGGGGGAGCGGGAGCTTTATCAGTACTTC	CASSGGERELYQYF
TRBJ2-6	TRBD2	TRBV19	TGTGCCAGTAGTGTGCTAGCGGGTATAATCTCTGGGGCCAACGTCCTGACTTTC	CASSVLAGIISGANVLTF
TRBJ2-3	.	TRBV2	TGTGCCGGACTCAGAGGGAGGAGCACAGATACGCAGTATTTT	CAGLRGRSTDTQYF
TRBJ2-1	.	TRBV4-3	TGCGCCAGCAGCCAAGATCGGTTTTTCGGGTTGAATGAGCAGTTCTTC	CASSQDRFFGLNEQFF